This T cell receptor (beta chain) was sequenced during a study of T cell changes during pregnancy in multiple sclerosis (dated by TCRdb to the late 2010s). About the investigation overall: Changes in the T cell repertoire over the course of pregnancy were examined in this study in women with multiple sclerosis.

From the germline V gene (reference sequence), CDR1 is LNHDA and CDR2 is SQIVND. Clipping removes 3 bases from V and 3 bases from J, with 9 as the unmatched junction base count. The CDR3 goes from the cysteine to the phenylalanine over 16 residues. The read is trimmed to its CDR3 DNA, 48 bases read in frame from base 1. As regards this clone: The target of this receptor is not known. Base-call qualities are not available, and no considerably larger clone is one nucleotide away.

Library construction relied on the immunoSEQ multiplex PCR assay. The immuneACCESS repertoire file appears here via TCRdb, limited to in-frame rearrangements. These files lack a portion of the clones; in checked studies, under half of the deficit traces to unresolved V genes, and the cause of the others is not known. This sample gives 60,000 to 75,000 clones in total; 92% of them show up just once. Almost 1.5% of the sample goes to the ten largest clones. The source of this sequence is a female donor with multiple sclerosis, enrolled in a pregnancy study. The V and J segments used are TRBV19 and TRBJ2-7; 9 of the junction bases match TRBD2. The sequencing used peripheral blood, collected after pregnancy. Here is the DNA: TGTGCCAGTAGTATTGGGAATAGCGGGAGTATCTACGAGCAGTACTTC. This is translated as CASSIGNSGSIYEQYF.